A selection of T cell receptor beta chains follows, all from one sample in a study of control samples from healthy donors and cancer patients. The table came from immunoSEQ multiplex PCR; TCRdb's copy has only in-frame clones and leaves some out. The sample lists some 57,000 clones, approximately 95% occurring once. Sequences were obtained from blood. All receptors come from a woman between 25 and 40 years old in good health. The CDR3 runs from the conserved cysteine through the conserved F or W. Not every row has a clone size; where given, it reads once, few, many or a size class.

once | TRBV4-2 | CASSPGQDRTYSNQPQHF
NA | TRBV19 | CASSVDSSGNTIYF
NA | TRBV12-3/TRBV12-4 | CASSYRPNQPQHF
NA | TRBV29-1 | CSATPGGAPHEQYF
NA | TRBV19 | CASSPLTGDEQYF
NA | TRBV6-1 | CASSEVAGNNQPQHF
NA | TRBV6-5 | CATKEGPVNTEAFF
NA | TRBV5-1 | CASSSWPTSDYEQYF
NA | TRBV29-1 | CSARGGLAGDLVYEQYF
NA | TRBV18 | CASSASQGAVNQPQHF
NA | TRBV5-6 | CASSLNRGSSYNEQFF
NA | TRBV5-1 | CASARRDRASDEQFF
NA | TRBV24-1 | CATSESTGTGDNQPQHF
NA | TRBV5-1 | CASRMGRASYEQYF
NA | TRBV30 | CAWSGDTQYF
NA | TRBV18 | CASSLLDRGTEQYF
NA | TRBV18 | CASSPGAGNNGELFF
NA | TRBV2 | CASSRDGPTQETQYF
NA | TRBV7-2 | CASSLDGRGDNYGYTF
once | TRBV6-5 | CASNFQQTSTDTQYF
NA | TRBV14 | CASSQKGVTDTQYF
NA | TRBV5-1 | CASRHGQDAYEQYF
NA | TRBV5-6 | CASSWGGQPINSPLHF
NA | TRBV20-1 | CSASSGSRQETQYF
NA | TRBV7-9 | CASSSQGQQTQYF
NA | TRBV29-1 | CSVGGFSEPYSGNTIYF
NA | TRBV27 | CASSLGTWQEQFF
NA | TRBV28 | CASSLTNNYGYTF
NA | TRBV28 | CASSSVILAGGDNEQFF
NA | TRBV28 | CASSLSGAVSYEQYF
NA | TRBV9 | CASAQYEGYGYTF
NA | TRBV5-1 | CASSLDRDLNTEAFF
NA | TRBV28 | CASSTPLAGASHEQYF
once | TRBV24-1 | CATSDLPTGGQETQYF